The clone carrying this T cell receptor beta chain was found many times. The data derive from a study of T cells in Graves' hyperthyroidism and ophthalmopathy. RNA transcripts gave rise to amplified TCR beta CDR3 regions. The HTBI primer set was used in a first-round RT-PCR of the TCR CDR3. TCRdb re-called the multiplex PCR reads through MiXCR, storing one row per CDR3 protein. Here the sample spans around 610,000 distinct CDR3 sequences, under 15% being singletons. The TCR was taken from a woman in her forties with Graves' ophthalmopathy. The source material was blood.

The CDR3 spells CASSDRDRGSNTEAFF. For the CDR3, the DNA is TGTGCCAGCAGTGACCGGGACAGGGGGAGCAACACTGAAGCTTTCTTT. The chain joins TRBV28 to TRBJ1-1; 11 bases line up with TRBD1. The V and J ends lost 5 bases and 2 bases, in that order; junction bases with no gene match: 7. The CDR3 is 16 amino acids. CDR1 is MDHEN, CDR2 SYDVKM, per germline. The whole variable domain, remainder taken from reference TRBV28 and TRBJ1-1, is DVKVTQSSRYLVKRTGEKVFLECVQDMDHENMFWYRQDPGLGLRLIYFSYDVKMKEKGDIPEGYSVSREKKERFSLILESASTNQTSMYLCASSDRDRGSNTEAFFGQGTRLTVV.